Shown below are 30 T cell receptor beta chains from a single sample sequenced in a study of T cell repertoires and Cas9 in healthy adults. The table came from immunoSEQ multiplex PCR; TCRdb's copy has only in-frame clones and leaves some out. The sample lists some 15,000 clones, roughly nine tenths occurring once. Sequencing was done on a sample of Tregs (CD4+, CD25+, CD127-, CD137-, CD154-) from PBMCs; culture status not recorded. The receptor source for this set is a human donor in good health.

The rearrangement uses TRBV5-1 and TRBJ2-2; D gene ambiguous. The CDR3 has 11 amino acids. V gave up 5 bases and J gave up 6 bases, with 5 bases separating them. The V gene's germline CDR1 is SGHRS and CDR2 YFSETQ. CDR3 bases: TGCGCCAGCAGAGTGGCCGGGGAGCTGTTTTTT. Its protein is CASRVAGELFF.

This chain connects TRBV21-1 to TRBJ1-6; the table's D call, TRBD1, has no DNA check behind it. TRBV21-1 is a pseudogene locus. There are 19 residues in the CDR3. The DNA for the CDR3 is TGTGCCAGCAGCAAAGCCGGGACAGGACAGACCTCCTATAATTCACCCCTCCACTTT. This sequence encodes CASSKAGTGQTSYNSPLHF.

The CDR3 reads CASSLRLATPSDNEQFF. The CDR3, as DNA: TGTGCCAGCAGTCTTCGCTTAGCTACACCATCCGACAATGAGCAGTTCTTC. The V and J genes are TRBV21-1 and TRBJ2-1; the table's D call TRBD2 went unverified against the DNA. TRBV21-1 is marked as a pseudogene. The CDR3 consists of 17 residues.

This chain uses TRBV2 with TRBJ1-3; no definite D call. CDR1 is SNHLY, CDR2 FYNNEI, per germline. Trimming left V 6 bases short and J 0 bases short, with 6 bases between. This CDR3 comprises 13 residues. CDR3 residues: CASRARSGNTIYF. CDR3 bases: TGTGCCAGCAGGGCCCGCTCTGGAAACACCATATATTTT.

V gene TRBV11-3 combines with J gene TRBJ2-7; maybe TRBD1 (6 bases). Germline-derived CDR1 and CDR2 are SGHNT and YENEEA. V lost 5 bases, J lost 4 bases, and 12 bases lay in between. This CDR3 spans 13 amino acids. The DNA of the CDR3 is TGTGCCAGCAGCAACAGGGAGATATACGAGCAGTACTTC. It translates to CASSNREIYEQYF.

The chain carries TRBV28 and TRBJ1-1; possibly TRBD1 for D (5 bases). V gave up 6 bases and J gave up 8 bases, with 13 bases separating them. CDR1 and CDR2 from the germline V gene are MDHEN and SYDVKM. This CDR3 region has 12 residues. The CDR3: CASRPGRREAFF. The CDR3, as DNA: TGTGCCAGCAGACCGGGACGCAGAGAAGCTTTCTTT.

J is TRBJ2-1 and V is TRBV11-3; TRBD2 aligns across 13 bases. The CDR3 runs 14 residues. The J segment lost 12 bases and the V segment lost 1 base, leaving 3 bases of the junction unmatched. Germline values: CDR1 SGHNT, CDR2 YENEEA. The CDR3 reads CASSLGLAGGRQFF. The CDR3 DNA reads as TGTGCCAGCAGCTTAGGACTAGCGGGGGGCAGGCAGTTCTTC.

This chain links TRBV6-1 with TRBJ2-7; D remains unclear. Germline V gene data show CDR1 as MNHNS and CDR2 as SASEGT. The CDR3 spans 11 residues. V lost 8 bases and J lost 3, with 8 bases in between. CDR3 residues: CASGKFYEQYF. In nucleotides, the CDR3 is TGTGCCAGCGGCAAATTCTACGAGCAGTACTTC.

J is TRBJ2-2 and V is TRBV5-4, with 7 bases fitting TRBD1. Trimming removed 0 bases from V and 3 bases from J; junction bases left unmatched: 5. The CDR3 runs to 16 residues. The germline V gene encodes CDR1 SGHNT and CDR2 YYREEE (reference sequence). The CDR3 sequence: CASSLGAGGYTGELFF. The CDR3 nucleotides are TGTGCCAGCAGCTTGGGGGCAGGGGGATACACCGGGGAGCTGTTTTTT.

V and J are TRBV5-6 and TRBJ2-1; TRBD1 aligns across 7 bases. Germline CDR1 and CDR2: SGHDT and YYEEEE. V was clipped by 5 bases and J by 9 bases; unmatched bases: 14. CDR3 length: 15 residues. CDR3 sequence: CASRAARTGRSEQFF. CDR3 sequence (DNA): TGTGCCAGCAGGGCTGCCCGGACAGGTCGCAGTGAGCAGTTCTTC.

V usage is TRBV28 and J usage is TRBJ2-6, with 7 bases matching TRBD2. The CDR3 runs to 16 residues. V trimming: 8 bases; J trimming: 0 bases; junction bases outside the gene matches: 7. Germline lookup yields CDR1 MDHEN and CDR2 SYDVKM. The CDR3 loop reads CASGPSGLSGANVLTF. CDR3 sequence (DNA): TGTGCCAGCGGACCTAGCGGACTCTCTGGGGCCAACGTCCTGACTTTC.

This clone has only one observation. The chain joins TRBV18 to TRBJ2-3; TRBD2 might be the D (5 bases). The CDR3 runs 15 residues. The germline gives CDR1 KGHSH, CDR2 LQKENI. Trimming left V 3 bases short and J 0 bases short, with 10 bases between. The CDR3 DNA follows: TGTGCCAGCTCACCCGGGGTGGGGAGCACAGATACGCAGTATTTT. It codes for CASSPGVGSTDTQYF.

The chain employs TRBV6-1 and TRBJ1-2, with D possibly being TRBD1 (5 bases). V was cut by 8 bases and J by 8 bases, with 15 bases left in between. CDR1 MNHNS and CDR2 SASEGT come from the germline V gene. This CDR3 has 12 residues. CDR3 amino acids: CASGRGRVGYTF. In nucleotides, the CDR3 is TGTGCCAGCGGAAGGGGTCGTGTCGGCTACACCTTC.

This sequence joins TRBV4-3 and TRBJ1-2, with 7 nucleotides matching TRBD1. The trim removed 3 bases at V and 3 bases at J, leaving 10 bases unmatched. Germline V gives CDR1 LGHNA, CDR2 YSLEER. The CDR3 is made up of 16 amino acids. CDR3 in amino acids: CASSQSGTAKHYGYTF. DNA for the CDR3: TGCGCCAGCAGCCAGTCCGGGACAGCGAAACACTATGGCTACACCTTC.

This clone was counted between two and nine times. The chain links TRBV5-6 to TRBJ2-1; D unresolved. The CDR3 contains 16 residues. The ends were cut back, 4 bases at V and 4 bases at J, with 18 bases in the middle. The germline gives CDR1 SGHDT, CDR2 YYEEEE. This CDR3 is CASSMVWDTSYNEQFF. The CDR3 bases are TGTGCCAGCAGCATGGTCTGGGATACCTCTTACAATGAGCAGTTCTTC.

By sample share, this clone is large. The gene calls are TRBV7-2 and TRBJ1-3; D gene uncertain. The CDR3 runs 15 residues. Germline assignment: CDR1 SGHTA and CDR2 FQGNSA. Trimming took 0 bases from V and 0 from J, leaving 6 bases between them. The CDR3 region is CASSLAWSSGNTIYF. The CDR3 region has the DNA TGTGCCAGCAGCTTAGCCTGGTCCTCTGGAAACACCATATATTTT.

The chain combines TRBV7-2 with TRBJ2-4; either TRBD1 or TRBD2 may supply D (5 bases each). The CDR3 totals 16 residues. The germline V gene has CDR1 SGHTA and CDR2 FQGNSA. Trimming shortened V by 5 bases and J by 0 bases, and 14 bases separated the two germline ends. The CDR3 sequence: CASSTRWGLAKNIQYF. For the CDR3, the DNA is TGTGCCAGCAGCACTAGGTGGGGGTTAGCCAAAAACATTCAGTACTTC.

V gene TRBV5-6 combines with J gene TRBJ1-2; 8 bases are shared with TRBD1. V was clipped by 4 bases and J by 7 bases; unmatched bases: 0. The germline V gene encodes CDR1 SGHDT and CDR2 YYEEEE. The CDR3 totals 11 residues. CDR3 coding DNA: TGTGCCAGCAGCGACAGGGGTGGCTACACCTTC. Protein sequence: CASSDRGGYTF.

CDR3 sequence reads: CASSGPGTREVWRTGELFF. Here the CDR3 DNA reads TGTGCCAGTAGTGGACCCGGGACACGAGAGGTTTGGCGCACCGGGGAGCTGTTTTTT. The rearrangement uses TRBV19 and TRBJ2-2; maybe TRBD1 (6 bases). Looked up from germline, CDR1 is LNHDA and CDR2 is SQIVND (reference sequence). CDR3 length equals 19 residues. V shed 5 bases and J shed 4 bases, with 26 bases lying between them.

This rearrangement joins TRBV10-3 to TRBJ1-1; no clear D gene. There are 15 residues in the CDR3. V shed 0 bases and J shed 7 bases, with 15 bases lying between them. Germline V gene sequence: CDR1 ENHRY, CDR2 SYGVKD. The CDR3 reads CAISESVNKGNEAFF. For the CDR3, the DNA is TGTGCCATCAGTGAGTCAGTCAACAAGGGCAATGAAGCTTTCTTT.

The chain has TRBV2 and TRBJ2-3, with 7 bases fitting TRBD1. Trimming removed 3 bases from V and 2 bases from J; junction bases left unmatched: 14. The CDR3 is 18 amino acids. Looked up from germline, CDR1 is SNHLY and CDR2 is FYNNEI. CDR3 sequence reads: CASSDKGQRIITTDTQYF. CDR3 DNA sequence: TGTGCCAGCAGTGATAAGGGACAGCGGATCATTACCACAGATACGCAGTATTTT.

This chain links TRBV7-3 with TRBJ1-1; D may be TRBD1 (5 bases). The CDR3 is made up of 13 amino acids. Germline loops: CDR1 SGHTA, CDR2 FQGTGA. Trimming stripped 5 bases from V and 1 base from J, with 8 bases between. CDR3: CASSATGNTEAFF. DNA of the CDR3: TGTGCCAGCAGCGCCACAGGGAACACTGAAGCTTTCTTT.

The gene calls are TRBV2 and TRBJ2-2, with 7 bases that match TRBD2. V lost 9 bases to trimming and J lost 2 bases; unmatched junction nucleotides: 0. The CDR3 runs to 12 residues. Germline values: CDR1 SNHLY, CDR2 FYNNEI. CDR3 bases: TGTGCCAGAGCGGGAAACACCGGGGAGCTGTTTTTT. It encodes CARAGNTGELFF. Full variable domain (outside the CDR3, taken from reference TRBV2 and TRBJ2-2): EPEVTQTPSHQVTQMGQEVILRCVPISNHLYFYWYRQILGQKVEFLVSFYNNEISEKSEIFDDQFSVERPDGSNFTLKIRSTKLEDSAMYFCARAGNTGELFFGEGSRLTVL.

Remarks on this clone: The junction does not match germline at one end; this may be a read error. In DNA, the CDR3 is TGCTCCAGCAGCTTTGGGGCGAGTTTGACTGAAGCTTTCTTT. Translation: CSSSFGASLTEAFF. The rearrangement joins TRBV5-1 to TRBJ1-1; possibly TRBD1 for D (5 bases). Per the germline V gene, CDR1 is SGHRS and CDR2 is YFSETQ. The CDR3 loop spans 14 amino acids.

The J gene is TRBJ2-1, the V gene TRBV5-1, with 7 bases that match TRBD2. Per the germline V gene, CDR1 is SGHRS and CDR2 is YFSETQ. This CDR3 contains 14 residues. J was trimmed by 7 bases and V by 4 bases; bases with no gene match: 8. CDR3 sequence (DNA): TGCGCCAGCAGCATAGGGAGGGCCGATAATGAGCAGTTCTTC. This encodes CASSIGRADNEQFF.

The V call is TRBV11-3, the J call TRBJ2-1; a possible D gene is TRBD2 (6 bases). The germline V and J ends were trimmed by 1 base and 10 bases, with 17 bases remaining between them. The CDR3 totals 15 residues. Germline lookup yields CDR1 SGHNT and CDR2 YENEEA. CDR3 coding DNA: TGTGCCAGCAGCTTAGTCGGGGCAAAAGGAGGGGAGCAGTTCTTC. The encoded protein is CASSLVGAKGGEQFF. Together with reference TRBV11-3 and TRBJ2-1, the CDR3 gives the full variable domain: EAGVVQSPRYKIIEKKQPVAFWCNPISGHNTLYWYLQNLGQGPELLIRYENEEAVDDSQLPKDRFSAERLKGVDSTLKIQPAELGDSAVYLCASSLVGAKGGEQFFGPGTRLTVL.

The gene calls are TRBV7-9 and TRBJ2-3; the match to TRBD2 covers 7 bases. This CDR3 spans 12 amino acids. Germline CDR1 SEHNR, CDR2 FQNEAQ (reference sequence). V was clipped by 2 bases and J by 8 bases; unmatched bases: 1. This CDR3 is CASSLSGVTQYF. For the CDR3, the DNA is TGTGCCAGCAGCTTAAGCGGGGTTACGCAGTATTTT.

DNA for the CDR3: TGTGCCAGCAGCTTGGGACAGGGGAATTCACCCCTCCACTTT. It yields the protein CASSLGQGNSPLHF. The chain employs TRBV5-4 and TRBJ1-6; 8 bases line up with TRBD1. After removal of 0 bases from V and 7 bases from J, the junction contained 0 bases not matched to a gene. CDR1 and CDR2 from the germline V gene are SGHNT and YYREEE (reference sequence). CDR3 length: 14 amino acids.

This chain connects TRBV6-6 to TRBJ1-2; D gene ambiguous. The CDR3 contains 14 residues. Germline V gene lookup returns CDR1 MNHNY and CDR2 SVGAGI (reference sequence). V lost 3 bases to trimming and J lost 4 bases, with 12 bases between them. The CDR3 here is CASSYLGKAYGYTF. The CDR3 nucleotides read TGTGCCAGCAGTTATCTGGGGAAGGCCTATGGCTACACCTTC.

The chain has TRBV30 and TRBJ1-6; 8 bases line up with TRBD1. This CDR3 comprises 13 residues. CDR1 GTSNPN and CDR2 SVGIG come from the germline V gene (reference sequence). Written as DNA, the CDR3 is TGTGCTGTAAGGGGGACAGGTCCGTCACCCCTCCACTTT. This codes for CAVRGTGPSPLHF.